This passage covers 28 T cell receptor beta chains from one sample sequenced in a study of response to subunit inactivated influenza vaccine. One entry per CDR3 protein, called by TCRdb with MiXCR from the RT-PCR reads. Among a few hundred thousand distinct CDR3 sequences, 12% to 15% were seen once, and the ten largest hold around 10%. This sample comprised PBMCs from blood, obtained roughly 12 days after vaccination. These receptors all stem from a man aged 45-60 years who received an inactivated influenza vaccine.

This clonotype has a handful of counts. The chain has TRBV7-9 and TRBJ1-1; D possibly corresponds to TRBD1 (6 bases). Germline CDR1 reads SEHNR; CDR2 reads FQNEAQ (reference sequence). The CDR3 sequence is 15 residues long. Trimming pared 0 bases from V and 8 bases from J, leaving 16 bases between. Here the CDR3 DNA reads TGTGCCAGCAGCTTAGCGCTGGGGGGCGCGAAAGAAGCTTTCTTT. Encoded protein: CASSLALGGAKEAFF.

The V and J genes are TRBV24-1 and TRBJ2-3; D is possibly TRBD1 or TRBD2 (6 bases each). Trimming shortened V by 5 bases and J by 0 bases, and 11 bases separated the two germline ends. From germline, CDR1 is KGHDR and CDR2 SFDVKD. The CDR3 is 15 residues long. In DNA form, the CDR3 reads TGTGCCACCAGTGGGGGGGCCATAAGCACAGATACGCAGTATTTT. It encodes CATSGGAISTDTQYF.

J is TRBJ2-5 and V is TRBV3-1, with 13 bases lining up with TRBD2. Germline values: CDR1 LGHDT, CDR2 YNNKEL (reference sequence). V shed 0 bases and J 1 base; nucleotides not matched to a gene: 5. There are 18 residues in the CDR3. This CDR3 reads CASSQEYRTSGSQETQYF. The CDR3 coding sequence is TGTGCCAGCAGCCAAGAGTACCGGACTAGCGGGAGCCAAGAGACCCAGTACTTC.

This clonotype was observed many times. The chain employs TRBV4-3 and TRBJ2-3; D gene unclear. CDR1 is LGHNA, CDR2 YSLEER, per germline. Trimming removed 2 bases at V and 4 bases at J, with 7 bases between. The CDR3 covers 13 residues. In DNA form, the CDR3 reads TGCGCCAGCAGCCAAAAAGCCGCAGATACGCAGTATTTT. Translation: CASSQKAADTQYF.

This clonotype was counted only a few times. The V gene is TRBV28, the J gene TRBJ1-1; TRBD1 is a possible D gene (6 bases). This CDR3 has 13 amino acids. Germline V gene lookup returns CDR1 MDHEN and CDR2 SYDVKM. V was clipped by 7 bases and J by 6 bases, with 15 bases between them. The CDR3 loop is CASNRGGGPEAFF. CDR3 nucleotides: TGTGCCAGCAACCGCGGGGGGGGCCCTGAAGCTTTCTTT.

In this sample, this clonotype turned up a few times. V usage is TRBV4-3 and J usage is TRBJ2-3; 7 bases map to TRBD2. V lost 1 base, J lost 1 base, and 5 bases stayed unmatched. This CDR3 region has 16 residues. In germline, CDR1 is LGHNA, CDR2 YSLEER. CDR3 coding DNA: TGCGCCAGCAGCCAAGGGCCCGCGGGGGGCACAGATACGCAGTATTTT. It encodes CASSQGPAGGTDTQYF.

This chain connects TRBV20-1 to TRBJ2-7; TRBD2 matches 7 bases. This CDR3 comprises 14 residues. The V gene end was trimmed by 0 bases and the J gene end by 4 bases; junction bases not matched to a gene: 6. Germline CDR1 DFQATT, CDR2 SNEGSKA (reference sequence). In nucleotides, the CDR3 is TGCAGTGCTAGAGATTTGGCTAGCGGATACGAGCAGTACTTC. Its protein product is CSARDLASGYEQYF.

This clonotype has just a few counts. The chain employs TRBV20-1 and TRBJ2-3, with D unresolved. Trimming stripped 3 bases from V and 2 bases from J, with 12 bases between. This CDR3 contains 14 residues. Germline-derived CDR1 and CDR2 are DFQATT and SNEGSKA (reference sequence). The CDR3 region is CSASLIPFTDTQYF. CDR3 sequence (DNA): TGCAGTGCTAGCCTAATTCCTTTCACAGATACGCAGTATTTT.

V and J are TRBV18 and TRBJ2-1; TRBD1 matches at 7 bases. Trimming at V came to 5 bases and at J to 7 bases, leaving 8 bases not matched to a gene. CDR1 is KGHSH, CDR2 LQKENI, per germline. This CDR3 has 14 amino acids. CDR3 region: CASSSQTGLNEQFF. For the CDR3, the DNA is TGTGCCAGCTCATCCCAGACAGGGTTGAATGAGCAGTTCTTC.

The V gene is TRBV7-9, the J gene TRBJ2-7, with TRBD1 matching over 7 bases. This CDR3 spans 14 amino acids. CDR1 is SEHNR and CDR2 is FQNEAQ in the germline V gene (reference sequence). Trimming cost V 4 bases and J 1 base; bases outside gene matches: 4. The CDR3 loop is CASSSLDRSYEQYF. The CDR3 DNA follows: TGTGCCAGCAGCTCCCTGGACAGGTCCTACGAGCAGTACTTC.

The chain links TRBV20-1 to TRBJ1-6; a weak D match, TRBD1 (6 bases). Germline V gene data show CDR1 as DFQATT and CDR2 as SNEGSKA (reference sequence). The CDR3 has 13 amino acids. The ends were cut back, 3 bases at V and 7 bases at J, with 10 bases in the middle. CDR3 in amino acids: CSARDSVNSPLHF. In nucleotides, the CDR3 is TGCAGTGCTAGGGACAGTGTCAATTCACCCCTCCACTTT.

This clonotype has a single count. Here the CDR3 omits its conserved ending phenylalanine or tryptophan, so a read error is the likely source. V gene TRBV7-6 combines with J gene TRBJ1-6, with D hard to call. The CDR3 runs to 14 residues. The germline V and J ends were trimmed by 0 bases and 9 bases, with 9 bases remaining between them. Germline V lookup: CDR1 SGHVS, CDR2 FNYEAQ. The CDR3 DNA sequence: TGTGCCAGCAGCTTAGCGTCCGAACGTTCACCCCTCCACCTT. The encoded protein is CASSLASERSPLHL.

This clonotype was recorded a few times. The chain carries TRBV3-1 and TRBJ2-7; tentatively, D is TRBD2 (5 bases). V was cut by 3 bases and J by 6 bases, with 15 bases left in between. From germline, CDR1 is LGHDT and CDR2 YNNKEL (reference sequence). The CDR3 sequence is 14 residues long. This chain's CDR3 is CASSHSPTAGEQYF. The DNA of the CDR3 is TGTGCCAGCAGCCACAGCCCGACCGCGGGCGAGCAGTACTTC.

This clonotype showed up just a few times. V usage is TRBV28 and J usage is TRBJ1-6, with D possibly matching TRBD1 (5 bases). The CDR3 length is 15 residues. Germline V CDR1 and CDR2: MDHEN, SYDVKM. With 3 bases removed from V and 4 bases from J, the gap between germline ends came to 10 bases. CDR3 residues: CASSFPQGYNSPLHF. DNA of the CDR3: TGTGCCAGCAGTTTCCCGCAGGGATATAATTCACCCCTCCACTTT. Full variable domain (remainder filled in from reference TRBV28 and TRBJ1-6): DVKVTQSSRYLVKRTGEKVFLECVQDMDHENMFWYRQDPGLGLRLIYFSYDVKMKEKGDIPEGYSVSREKKERFSLILESASTNQTSMYLCASSFPQGYNSPLHFGNGTRLTVT.

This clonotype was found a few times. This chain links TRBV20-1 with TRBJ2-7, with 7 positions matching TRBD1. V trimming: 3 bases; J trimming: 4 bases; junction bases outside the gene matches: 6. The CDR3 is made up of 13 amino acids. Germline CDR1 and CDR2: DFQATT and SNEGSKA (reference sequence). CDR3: CSASPGQQYEQYF. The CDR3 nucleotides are TGCAGTGCTAGCCCGGGACAGCAGTACGAGCAGTACTTC.

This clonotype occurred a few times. The CDR3 nucleotides are TGTGCCACCAGCAGATCCGTCGTCGTGGACAGGGGGTGGAACTCCTACAATGAGCAGTTCTTC. It encodes CATSRSVVVDRGWNSYNEQFF. The chain carries TRBV15 and TRBJ2-1; TRBD1 aligns across 10 bases. This CDR3 spans 21 amino acids. Looked up from germline, CDR1 is LNHNV and CDR2 is YYDKDF (reference sequence). After removal of 2 bases from V and 0 bases from J, the junction contained 16 bases not matched to a gene.

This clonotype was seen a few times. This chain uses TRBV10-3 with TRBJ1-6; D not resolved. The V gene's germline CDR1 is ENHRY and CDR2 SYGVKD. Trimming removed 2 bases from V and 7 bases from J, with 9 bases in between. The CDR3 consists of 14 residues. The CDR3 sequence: CAISEIALNSPLHF. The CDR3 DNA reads TGTGCCATCAGTGAGATCGCGCTGAATTCACCCCTCCACTTT.

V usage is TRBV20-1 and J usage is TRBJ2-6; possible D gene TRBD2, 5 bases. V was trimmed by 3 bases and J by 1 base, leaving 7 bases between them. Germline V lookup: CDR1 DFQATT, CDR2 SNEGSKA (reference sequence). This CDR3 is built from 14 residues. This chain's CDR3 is CSARWESGANVLTF. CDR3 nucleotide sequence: TGCAGTGCTAGGTGGGAGTCTGGGGCCAACGTCCTGACTTTC.

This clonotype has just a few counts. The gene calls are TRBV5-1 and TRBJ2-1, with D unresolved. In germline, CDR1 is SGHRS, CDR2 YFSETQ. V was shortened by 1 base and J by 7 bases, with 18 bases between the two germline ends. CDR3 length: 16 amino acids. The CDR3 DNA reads TGCGCCAGCAGCTTGTTGGCGGTAAGGGTCGGGAATGAGCAGTTCTTC. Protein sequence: CASSLLAVRVGNEQFF.

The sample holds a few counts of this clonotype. The CDR3 loop reads CSARFWQGASNEQFF. The CDR3 nucleotides read TGCAGTGCTAGATTTTGGCAGGGTGCATCAAATGAGCAGTTCTTC. The chain carries TRBV20-1 and TRBJ2-1; possibly TRBD1 for D (5 bases). This CDR3 region has 15 residues. In germline, CDR1 is DFQATT, CDR2 SNEGSKA (reference sequence). Trimming pared 2 bases from V and 7 bases from J, leaving 18 bases between.

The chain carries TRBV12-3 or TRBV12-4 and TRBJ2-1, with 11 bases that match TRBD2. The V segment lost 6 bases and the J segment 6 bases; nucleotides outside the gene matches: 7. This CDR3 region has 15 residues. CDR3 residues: CASSVSGRAFNEQFF. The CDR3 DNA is TGTGCCAGCAGCGTTAGCGGGAGGGCCTTCAATGAGCAGTTCTTC.

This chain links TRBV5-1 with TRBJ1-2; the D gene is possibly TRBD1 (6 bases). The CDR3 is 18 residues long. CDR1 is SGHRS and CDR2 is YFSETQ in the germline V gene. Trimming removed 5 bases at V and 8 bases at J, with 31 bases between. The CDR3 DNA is TGCGCCAGCAGTGGCCCTTCGCGGGGGGCCAGTTTATCGGAAGGCTACACCTTC. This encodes CASSGPSRGASLSEGYTF.

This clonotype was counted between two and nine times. CDR3 nucleotide sequence: TGTGCCAGCAGGCGGACGCAGGGCGGGAATAGCAATCAGCCCCAGCATTTT. This sequence encodes CASRRTQGGNSNQPQHF. The genes are TRBV6-1 and TRBJ1-5; D may be TRBD1 (5 bases). Germline loops: CDR1 MNHNS, CDR2 SASEGT. The length of the CDR3 is 17 residues. V gave up 6 bases and J gave up 0 bases, with 18 bases separating them.

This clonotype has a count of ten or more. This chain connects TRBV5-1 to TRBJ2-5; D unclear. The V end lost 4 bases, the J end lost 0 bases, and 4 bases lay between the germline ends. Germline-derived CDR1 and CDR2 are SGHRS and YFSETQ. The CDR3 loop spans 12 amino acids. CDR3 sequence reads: CASSRDQETQYF. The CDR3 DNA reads TGCGCCAGCAGCAGGGACCAAGAGACCCAGTACTTC.

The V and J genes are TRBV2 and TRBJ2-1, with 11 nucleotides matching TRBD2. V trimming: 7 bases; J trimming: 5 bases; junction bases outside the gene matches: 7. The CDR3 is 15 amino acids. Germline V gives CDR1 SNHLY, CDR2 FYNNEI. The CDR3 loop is CASTEIAGGNNEQFF. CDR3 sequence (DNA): TGTGCCAGCACCGAAATAGCGGGAGGGAACAATGAGCAGTTCTTC.

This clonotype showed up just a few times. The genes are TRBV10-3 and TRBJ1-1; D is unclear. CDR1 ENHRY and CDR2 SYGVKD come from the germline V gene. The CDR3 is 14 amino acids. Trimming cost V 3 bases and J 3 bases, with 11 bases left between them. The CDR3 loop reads CAISERERDTEAFF. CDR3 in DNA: TGTGCCATCAGTGAAAGGGAGAGGGACACTGAAGCTTTCTTT.

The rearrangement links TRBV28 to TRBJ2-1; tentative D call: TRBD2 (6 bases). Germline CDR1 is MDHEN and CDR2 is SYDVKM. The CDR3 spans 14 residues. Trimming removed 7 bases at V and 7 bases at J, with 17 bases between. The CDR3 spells CASTYGGVVNEQFF. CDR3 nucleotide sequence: TGTGCCAGCACTTACGGGGGAGTTGTGAATGAGCAGTTCTTC.

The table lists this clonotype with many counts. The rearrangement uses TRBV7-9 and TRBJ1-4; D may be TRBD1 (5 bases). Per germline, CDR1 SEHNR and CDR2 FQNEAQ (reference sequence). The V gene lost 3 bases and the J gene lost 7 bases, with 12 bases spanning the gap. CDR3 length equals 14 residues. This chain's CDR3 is CASSFRQGSEKLFF. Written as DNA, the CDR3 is TGTGCCAGCAGCTTCCGTCAGGGCAGTGAAAAACTGTTTTTT.